This is a list of T cell receptor beta chains from one sample in a study of T cell changes during pregnancy in multiple sclerosis. Measured with immunoSEQ multiplex PCR; TCRdb has only the in-frame clones, and not every one. The top ten clones hold about 2.1% of a sample with tens of thousands of clones, around 90% of them seen once. Material: CD4+ T cells from peripheral blood mononuclear cells, obtained after pregnancy. Source of these receptors: a female donor in good health, enrolled as a control in a pregnancy study. Both conserved end residues are part of each CDR3. The D gene is left open where the match is weak. Not all rows give a size; the values are once, few, many and, for expanded clones, a class.

TRBV5-1	-	TRBJ2-6	TRBD1	CASSLAGQGEGSGANVLTF	TGCGCCAGCAGCTTGGCCGGCCAGGGGGAAGGCTCTGGGGCCAACGTCCTGACTTTC
TRBV15	-	TRBJ1-5	-	CATGEQGDRNQPQHF	TGTGCCACCGGAGAACAGGGTGATCGCAATCAGCCCCAGCATTTT
TRBV10-3	-	TRBJ2-3	TRBD2	CAISEGLATDTQYF	TGTGCCATCAGTGAGGGACTAGCCACAGATACGCAGTATTTT
TRBV10-1	-	TRBJ2-3	TRBD1	CASSGTGGDTQYF	TGCGCCAGCAGTGGGACAGGGGGAGATACGCAGTATTTT
TRBV15	-	TRBJ2-3	-	CATSRDLDTQYF	TGTGCCACCAGCAGAGATCTGGATACGCAGTATTTT
TRBV11-3	-	TRBJ2-5	-	CASSLVTEETQYF	TGTGCCAGCAGCTTGGTGACAGAAGAGACCCAGTACTTC
TRBV7-3	-	TRBJ2-7	TRBD2	CASSFPRLAGGPINEQYF	TGTGCCAGCAGCTTTCCGAGGCTAGCGGGAGGGCCTATCAACGAGCAGTACTTC
TRBV5-4	-	TRBJ2-7	TRBD1	CASSLGGQGSYEQYF	TGTGCCAGCAGCTTGGGGGGACAGGGGTCCTACGAGCAGTACTTC
TRBV6-1	once	TRBJ2-2	TRBD2	CASSGPSGGGELFF	TGTGCCAGCAGTGGGCCTAGCGGGGGCGGGGAGCTGTTTTTT
TRBV7-2	-	TRBJ2-7	TRBD1	CASSEGTGGPYEQYF	TGTGCCAGCAGCGAGGGGACAGGGGGGCCCTACGAGCAGTACTTC
TRBV27	-	TRBJ2-1	TRBD2	CASRRDVWTSGRNEQFF	TGTGCCAGCAGGCGAGATGTCTGGACTAGCGGGCGCAATGAGCAGTTCTTC
TRBV11-2	-	TRBJ2-5	TRBD2	CASSLRGGAAETQYF	TGTGCCAGCAGCTTGCGCGGGGGGGCCGCAGAGACCCAGTACTTC
TRBV7-7	-	TRBJ2-2	TRBD2	CASSPGTSGGPVTGELFF	TGTGCCAGCAGCCCTGGGACTAGCGGGGGGCCGGTCACCGGGGAGCTGTTTTTT
TRBV28	-	TRBJ2-6	-	CASSFPRGLANVLTF	TGTGCCAGCAGTTTTCCGAGAGGGTTAGCCAACGTCCTGACTTTC
TRBV18	-	TRBJ1-5	TRBD1	CASSPDRAKQPQHF	TGTGCCAGCTCACCGGACAGGGCGAAGCAGCCCCAGCATTTT
TRBV7-2	-	TRBJ2-7	TRBD1	CASSPGGFYEQYF	TGTGCCAGCAGCCCAGGGGGCTTCTACGAGCAGTACTTC
TRBV19	once	TRBJ2-5	-	CASSAPGDVETQYF	TGTGCCAGTAGTGCCCCAGGGGATGTAGAGACCCAGTACTTC
TRBV18	-	TRBJ1-1	-	CASSPQLPGRNTEAFF	TGTGCCAGCTCACCCCAACTTCCAGGGCGGAACACTGAAGCTTTCTTT
TRBV10-3	few	TRBJ1-2	TRBD1	CAISTTTTGPYGYTF	TGTGCCATCAGCACGACGACGACAGGGCCATATGGCTACACCTTC
TRBV7-9	-	TRBJ1-2	-	CASSLAAVPNYGYTF	TGTGCCAGCAGCTTAGCGGCAGTTCCGAACTATGGCTACACCTTC
TRBV5-6	-	TRBJ2-6	-	CASSFDRSGANVLTF	TGTGCCAGCAGCTTCGACAGGTCTGGGGCCAACGTCCTGACTTTC
TRBV29-1	once	TRBJ2-3	-	CSVDPPLDSHLTSTDTQYF	TGCAGCGTTGACCCCCCCCTTGACTCCCATTTAACTAGCACAGATACGCAGTATTTT
TRBV15	-	TRBJ1-6	TRBD1	CATSRDGTGGSPLHF	TGTGCCACCAGCAGAGACGGGACAGGGGGCTCACCCCTCCACTTT
TRBV7-7	-	TRBJ2-2	-	CASSLAGNTGELFF	TGTGCCAGCAGCTTAGCCGGGAACACCGGGGAGCTGTTTTTT
TRBV2	once	TRBJ2-1	-	CASRDEEWNNEQFF	TGTGCCAGTCGGGATGAAGAATGGAACAATGAGCAGTTCTTC
TRBV25-1	-	TRBJ2-1	TRBD2	CASSALSSGAYNEQFF	TGTGCCAGCAGTGCCTTGTCTAGCGGAGCCTACAATGAGCAGTTCTTC
TRBV7-9	-	TRBJ1-2	-	CASSLEGLDGYTF	TGTGCCAGCAGCTTAGAGGGGTTAGATGGCTACACCTTC
TRBV2	-	TRBJ1-5	TRBD1	CASSGQGVAPQHF	TGTGCCAGCAGTGGACAGGGGGTAGCGCCCCAGCATTTT
TRBV7-9	-	TRBJ2-2	TRBD1	CASSNYRGRTGELFF	TGTGCCAGCAGCAATTACAGGGGGCGAACCGGGGAGCTGTTTTTT
TRBV6-1	-	TRBJ2-2	TRBD2	CASRIAGGMSGELFF	TGTGCCAGCAGAATAGCGGGAGGAATGTCCGGGGAGCTGTTTTTT
TRBV28	-	TRBJ2-5	TRBD2	CASSRLAGASHF	TGTGCCAGCAGCCGACTAGCGGGAGCGAGCCACTTC
TRBV29-1	-	TRBJ2-7	-	CSVGGMIYEQYF	TGCAGCGTTGGCGGGATGATCTACGAGCAGTACTTC
TRBV6-6	-	TRBJ2-5	TRBD2	CASSGTSGGLEETQYF	TGTGCCAGCTCGGGCACTAGCGGGGGTTTGGAAGAGACCCAGTACTTC